The entry that follows covers one TCR beta chain sequence. The record originates from a study of control samples from healthy donors and cancer patients. CDR3 length equals 16 residues. CDR1 is MNHEY and CDR2 is SVGEGT in the germline V gene. Trimming pared 0 bases from V and 5 bases from J, leaving 16 bases between. Sequencing used immunoSEQ multiplex PCR; TCRdb keeps in-frame clones, though not all of them. The sample includes about 60,000 clones, 90% to 97% of them seen just once. This clonotype was obtained from a woman younger than 30 in good health. This sequence joins TRBV6-2 or TRBV6-3 and TRBJ1-2; tentative D call: TRBD1 (6 bases). The sample comprised blood. CDR3 amino acids: CASSYSKTGAQYGYTF. The CDR3 DNA reads TGTGCCAGCAGTTACTCGAAGACGGGGGCCCAGTATGGCTACACCTTC.